This T cell receptor beta chain was captured by sequencing in a study of CXCR3-negative and CXCR3-positive naive CD8 T cells. The study's findings and limits: When CXCR3-positive naive cells were set against CXCR3-negative naive cells, the former had more hydrophobic TRB CDR3s. The TRBV-TRBJ usage of naive CXCR3-negative and CXCR3-positive cells was similar, but that of memory cells differed.

5' RACE that incorporated UMI labels was used to prepare the TRB cDNA libraries. Reanalyzing the 5' RACE reads, TCRdb keeps one entry per CDR3 protein, without DNA. This sample's clone table lists 8,200 or so distinct CDR3 sequences. To note about this clonotype: Its antigen is as yet unknown.

Naive CD8+ T cells had a CD45RO-CCR7+CD27+CD95- phenotype. The sequence was collected from a human donor in good health. Some clones in this sample may be carry-over from other donors' samples. The specimen sequenced was naive CXCR3+ CD8+ T cells from blood. As for subset: CD45RO-CCR7+CD27+CD95- naive CD8+ T cells expressing CXCR3 (TNR3+).

The CDR3 loop reads CAIRTGTAYNEQFF. V usage is TRBV10-3 and J usage is TRBJ2-1; lacking DNA, the TRBD1 call made by TCRdb goes unchecked. Germline loops: CDR1 ENHRY, CDR2 SYGVKD. This CDR3 has 14 residues.